The TCR beta chain described here comes from a study of regulatory dendritic cells for organ transplantation. Study-wide results and caveats: The most alloreactive TCR clonotypes were found in resting memory CD8+ cells. Naive CD4+ and CD8+ repertoires were highly diverse; memory CD8+ was most oligoclonal.

CFSE-labeled sorted T cells met regulatory or mature dendritic cells for 4 to 6 days. FACS sorted CD4+ or CD8+ T cells into CD45RA+ naive and CD45RO+ memory. Produced via immunoSEQ multiplex PCR; TCRdb's table is partial and in-frame only. This sample yields approximately 11,000 clones, of which 85% to 90% are seen a single time; 0.4% to 0.45% belongs to the top ten. About this clone: Its antigen is not known.

CDR1 SGDLS and CDR2 YYNGEE come from the germline V gene. The CDR3 covers 16 residues. Losses at the gene ends were 0 bases for V and 3 bases for J; bases not matched to a gene: 3. The rearrangement uses TRBV9 and TRBJ1-3; 10 bases match TRBD1. The sample taken for sequencing was naive CD8+ T cells from blood cultured with dendritic cells. Described subset: CD45RA+ naive T cells. This TCR was recovered from a human donor in good health. Here the CDR3 reads CASSVGTGGSGNTIYF. The CDR3 bases are TGTGCCAGCAGCGTAGGGACAGGGGGGAGTGGAAACACCATATATTTT.